One TCR beta chain is described in this entry. What it recognizes is unknown. This sample is part of a study of cytomegalovirus exposure and HLA in healthy donors. Regarding the study as a whole: When presence/absence was analysed, sequencing depth was taken to be roughly uniform across donors. The study recorded 150 to 200 TCR beta chains that were cytomegalovirus-associated. In an earlier analysis, productive rearrangement rates for most beta V segments clustered near 90% or 30%.

The PCR was carried out with 60 Vbeta primers and 13 Jbeta primers. Using immunoSEQ multiplex PCR, the repertoire was profiled, and TCRdb retains in-frame clones only, with some absent. This sample has fewer than 200,000 clones; 80% to 90% occur once, and the top ten carry 1.7%. The sample consisted of PBMCs. This clonotype originated in a man aged 40-55 years in good health and CMV-seropositive.

The CDR3 protein is CASSRRQDRVHNEQFF. Written as DNA, the CDR3 is TGTGCCAGCAGCCGACGACAGGACAGGGTCCACAATGAGCAGTTCTTC. This chain links TRBV5-6 with TRBJ2-1; the match to TRBD1 covers 8 bases. The CDR3 has 16 amino acids. V trimming: 4 bases; J trimming: 5 bases; junction bases outside the gene matches: 11. Germline V CDR1 and CDR2: SGHDT, YYEEEE.